The sequence of this T cell receptor beta chain was determined in a study of shared clonotypes between healthy human individuals. The length of the CDR3 is 14 residues. Trimming cost V 4 bases and J 3 bases, with 9 bases left between them. Looked up from germline, CDR1 is MNHNY and CDR2 is SVGAGI (reference sequence). Repertoires were generated with immunoSEQ multiplex PCR, while TCRdb's copy carries only in-frame clones and drops some. Here the sample spans fewer than 3 million clones, 85% to 95% being singletons. The sequenced material came from naive CD4+ T cells from PBMCs. The subset is: CD45RA+ positively selected. This sequence was found in a young man in good health. Some clones in this sample may be carry-over from other donors' samples. V gene TRBV6-6 combines with J gene TRBJ2-2; D unresolved. The CDR3 region is CASSLRVHTGELFF. The CDR3 DNA sequence: TGTGCCAGCAGTTTAAGAGTCCACACCGGGGAGCTGTTTTTT.